This record covers a single T cell receptor (beta chain). This clonotype was seen many times. Its antigen is not yet known. Base quality data are lacking; no much larger clone is found one base away. The germline V gene (reference sequence) gives CDR1 as SGHNT and CDR2 as YYREEE. Between the V and J ends, shortened by 0 bases and 2 bases respectively, the junction contains 27 bases. The CDR3, from cysteine to phenylalanine, totals 21 residues. The kept DNA is CDR3 alone, 63 bases in frame from the first base. The data are from a study of T-cell reconstitution after alpha-beta-depleted transplantation in children (dated by TCRdb to 2016 to 2018). For the wider study: T-cell immune reconstitution after TCRalphabeta/CD19-depleted allogeneic hematopoietic cell transplantation in children was quantitatively tracked in the study by means of TCR repertoire profiling.

The library was generated by PCR. Reads for this sample came from an Illumina HiSeq 2500. TCR libraries were prepared with molecular barcoding, using unique molecular identifiers to normalize TCRbeta repertoire quantification. TCRdb itself trimmed the public reads at Q25 with fastp, ran MiXCR and retained productive beta chains. Identical CDR3 protein sequences are pooled into one entry, listed with their most common genes and DNA. This sample is represented by about 230,000 distinct CDR3 sequences; about 9.6% of them were singletons. The top ten constitute 5.1% of the sample. The sequence came from a human donor who donated a stem cell graft to a child with SCID. The input for sequencing was PBMCs from the stem cell graft donor, taken from the stem cell graft. Recombination connected TRBV5-4 to TRBJ2-1; the D segment might be TRBD1 or TRBD2, since each matches 5 bases. The CDR3 region reads CASSLGLPGMGQRRTYNEQFF. Read as DNA, the sequence is TGTGCCAGCAGCTTGGGGCTTCCGGGAATGGGGCAAAGACGGACCTACAATGAGCAGTTCTTC.